This TCR beta chain was captured by sequencing in a study of cytomegalovirus exposure and HLA in healthy donors. PCR involved 60 Vbeta and 13 Jbeta primers. TCRdb's copy holds only in-frame clones and misses some; the assay was immunoSEQ multiplex PCR. The table lists under 90,000 clones, with 15% to 17% in the top ten. The germline V gene encodes CDR1 SEHNR and CDR2 FQNEAQ (reference sequence). This CDR3 has 12 residues. J lost 12 bases, V lost 5 bases, and 8 bases had no gene match. This chain uses TRBV7-9 with TRBJ1-1, with TRBD1 matching 8 bases. This clonotype was sampled from a man aged 45 to 65 in good health and CMV-seropositive. Sequencing used PBMCs. The CDR3: CASSRGTGQTFF. The CDR3 nucleotides are TGTGCCAGCAGCCGCGGGACAGGACAGACTTTCTTT.